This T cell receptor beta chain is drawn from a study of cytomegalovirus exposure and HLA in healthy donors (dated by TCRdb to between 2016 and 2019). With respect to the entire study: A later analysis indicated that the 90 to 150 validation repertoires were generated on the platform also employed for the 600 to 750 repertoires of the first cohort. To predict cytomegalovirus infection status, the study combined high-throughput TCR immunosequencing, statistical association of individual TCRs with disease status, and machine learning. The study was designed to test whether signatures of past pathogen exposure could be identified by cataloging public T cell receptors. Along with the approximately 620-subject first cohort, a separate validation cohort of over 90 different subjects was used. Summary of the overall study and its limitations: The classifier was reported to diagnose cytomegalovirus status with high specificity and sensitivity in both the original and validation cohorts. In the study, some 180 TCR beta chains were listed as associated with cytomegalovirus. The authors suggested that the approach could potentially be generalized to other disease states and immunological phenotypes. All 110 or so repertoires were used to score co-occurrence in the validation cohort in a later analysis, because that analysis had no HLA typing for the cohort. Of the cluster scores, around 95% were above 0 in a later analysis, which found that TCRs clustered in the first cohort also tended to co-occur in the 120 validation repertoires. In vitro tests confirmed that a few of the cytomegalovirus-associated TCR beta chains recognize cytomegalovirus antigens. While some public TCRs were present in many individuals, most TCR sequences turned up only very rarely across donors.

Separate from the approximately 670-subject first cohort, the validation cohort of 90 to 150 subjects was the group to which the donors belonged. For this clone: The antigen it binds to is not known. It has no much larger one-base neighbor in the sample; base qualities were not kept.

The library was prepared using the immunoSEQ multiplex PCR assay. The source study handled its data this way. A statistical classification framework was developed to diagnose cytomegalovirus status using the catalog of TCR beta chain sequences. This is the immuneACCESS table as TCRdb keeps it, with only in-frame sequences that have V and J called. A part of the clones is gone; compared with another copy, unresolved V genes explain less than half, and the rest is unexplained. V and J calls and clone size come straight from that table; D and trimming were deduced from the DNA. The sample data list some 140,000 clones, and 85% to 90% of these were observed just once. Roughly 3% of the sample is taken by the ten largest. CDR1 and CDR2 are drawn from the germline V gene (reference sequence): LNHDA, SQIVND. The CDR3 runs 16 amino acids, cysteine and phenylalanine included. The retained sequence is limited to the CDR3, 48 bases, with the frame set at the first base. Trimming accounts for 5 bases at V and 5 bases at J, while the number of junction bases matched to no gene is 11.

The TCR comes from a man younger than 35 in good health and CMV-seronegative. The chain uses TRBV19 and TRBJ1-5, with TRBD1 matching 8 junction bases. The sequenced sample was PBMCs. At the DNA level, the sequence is TGTGCCAGTAGTGACAGGACAGGGAGGGAAGATCAGCCCCAGCATTTT. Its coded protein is CASSDRTGREDQPQHF.